Listed below are T cell receptor beta chains from one sample, sequenced in a study of beta chain features in type 1 diabetes. Some clones are missing from TCRdb's copy, which holds only in-frame ones; the method was immunoSEQ multiplex PCR. There are 390,000 or so clones in the sample; approximately 15% occur only once, and about 0.04% lies in the top ten. Sample: naive CD4+ T cells from blood. These receptors were taken from a man younger than 40 in good health. CDR3s include the opening cysteine and the closing phenylalanine or tryptophan. A D gene is named only where the DNA matches it firmly. Clone sizes are given selectively: once, few, many, or a class where the clone is expanded.

abundance	v_gene	j_gene	d_gene	CDR3aa	CDR3nt
few	TRBV9	TRBJ2-1	.	CASSVAAISYNEQFF	TGTGCCAGCAGCGTAGCTGCTATTTCCTACAATGAGCAGTTCTTC
.	TRBV2	TRBJ1-2	.	CASSEESPGYTF	TGTGCCAGCAGTGAAGAAAGTCCCGGCTACACCTTC
.	TRBV29-1	TRBJ2-1	.	CSVGGGRNEQFF	TGCAGCGTTGGGGGCGGTAGAAATGAGCAGTTCTTC
.	TRBV10-3	TRBJ2-3	TRBD2	CAISERLAGSTDTQYF	TGTGCCATCAGTGAGAGACTAGCGGGTAGCACAGATACGCAGTATTTT
few	TRBV9	TRBJ2-1	TRBD2	CASSARLAGVDNEQFF	TGTGCCAGCAGCGCCCGACTAGCGGGAGTAGACAATGAGCAGTTCTTC
.	TRBV4-2	TRBJ2-2	TRBD2	CASSQDEAGENTGELFF	TGTGCCAGCAGCCAAGATGAAGCGGGGGAGAACACCGGGGAGCTGTTTTTT
few	TRBV7-2	TRBJ2-4	TRBD2	CASSSSGGAGSKNIQYF	TGTGCCAGCAGTAGTAGCGGGGGGGCCGGGTCCAAAAACATTCAGTACTTC
few	TRBV30	TRBJ2-2	TRBD2	CAWSKGLAGSNTGELFF	TGTGCCTGGAGTAAGGGACTAGCGGGCTCGAACACCGGGGAGCTGTTTTTT
.	TRBV7-9	TRBJ2-1	TRBD1	CASFRDRVYNEQFF	TGTGCCAGTTTCCGGGACAGGGTCTACAATGAGCAGTTCTTC
.	TRBV5-6	TRBJ2-1	TRBD2	CASSLGIAGNNEQFF	TGTGCCAGCAGCTTGGGTATAGCGGGGAACAATGAGCAGTTCTTC
.	TRBV7-9	TRBJ1-1	.	CASSDRDNGHMNTEAFF	TGTGCCAGCAGCGATAGGGACAACGGGCACATGAACACTGAAGCTTTCTTT
.	TRBV15	TRBJ2-2	.	CATSKDPLTNTGELFF	TGTGCCACCAGCAAAGACCCTCTTACGAACACCGGGGAGCTGTTTTTT
.	TRBV25-1	TRBJ1-1	.	CASILHQPRVDTEAFF	TGTGCCAGCATCCTACACCAGCCCAGGGTAGACACTGAAGCTTTCTTT
.	TRBV15	TRBJ2-1	TRBD2	CATSRGGTIEDNEQFF	TGTGCCACCAGCAGGGGCGGGACTATTGAAGACAATGAGCAGTTCTTC
few	TRBV29-1	TRBJ2-2	TRBD1	CSGGQGQVTGELFF	TGCAGCGGGGGACAGGGGCAAGTTACCGGGGAGCTGTTTTTT
few	TRBV20-1	TRBJ1-1	.	CSARVVTEAFF	TGCAGTGCAAGGGTGGTTACTGAAGCTTTCTTT
.	TRBV30	TRBJ2-3	.	CAWEERGTDTQYF	TGTGCCTGGGAGGAGCGTGGCACAGATACGCAGTATTTT
few	TRBV7-9	TRBJ2-3	TRBD2	CASSPRVIAGGSDTQYF	TGTGCCAGCAGCCCCCGCGTAATAGCGGGAGGATCAGATACGCAGTATTTT
.	TRBV4-3	TRBJ1-3	.	CASSHSGAGNTIYF	TGCGCCAGCAGCCATTCGGGCGCTGGAAACACCATATATTTT
.	TRBV30	TRBJ1-2	TRBD1	CAWSAPLGTGDPYGYTF	TGTGCCTGGAGTGCCCCTTTGGGGACAGGGGATCCCTATGGCTACACCTTC
few	TRBV20-1	TRBJ2-5	.	CSAGRVETQYF	TGCAGTGCTGGACGGGTGGAGACCCAGTACTTC
few	TRBV7-2	TRBJ2-5	.	CASSHQKETQYF	TGTGCCAGCAGCCACCAAAAAGAGACCCAGTACTTC
few	TRBV7-6	TRBJ1-1	.	CASSGQGMVTEAFF	TGTGCCAGCAGCGGGCAGGGAATGGTGACTGAAGCTTTCTTT
few	TRBV7-8	TRBJ2-1	.	CASRIGVDSYNEQFF	TGTGCCAGCAGGATAGGGGTAGACTCCTACAATGAGCAGTTCTTC
few	TRBV5-1	TRBJ1-1	.	CASSLIGGTEAFF	TGCGCCAGCAGCTTGATAGGGGGCACTGAAGCTTTCTTT
.	TRBV19	TRBJ1-1	.	CASSPRWATSNTEAFF	TGTGCCAGTAGTCCCCGGTGGGCCACCTCGAACACTGAAGCTTTCTTT
.	TRBV6-1	TRBJ2-3	.	CASSDAPQVDTQYF	TGTGCCAGCAGTGACGCGCCCCAGGTGGATACGCAGTATTTT
.	TRBV6-5	TRBJ2-5	TRBD1	CASSTRDRVMETQYF	TGTGCCAGCAGTACCAGGGACAGGGTTATGGAGACCCAGTACTTC
.	TRBV4-3	TRBJ2-1	TRBD2	CASSQGTSGGYNEQFF	TGCGCCAGCAGCCAAGGCACTAGCGGGGGCTACAATGAGCAGTTCTTC
.	TRBV30	TRBJ1-5	.	CAWSASRGRINQPQHF	TGTGCCTGGAGCGCCTCGAGGGGCAGGATCAATCAGCCCCAGCATTTT
few	TRBV20-1	TRBJ1-1	.	CSAMSTEAFF	TGCAGTGCTATGAGCACTGAAGCTTTCTTT
few	TRBV4-1	TRBJ2-3	.	CASSQDHIGRRSTDTQYF	TGCGCCAGCAGCCAAGATCATATCGGTCGGAGGAGCACAGATACGCAGTATTTT
few	TRBV9	TRBJ2-7	TRBD1	CASSVGDRAYEQYF	TGTGCCAGCAGCGTAGGGGACAGAGCCTACGAGCAGTACTTC
.	TRBV30	TRBJ2-5	.	CAWSNSAETQYF	TGTGCCTGGAGTAATAGCGCGGAGACCCAGTACTTC
few	TRBV7-2	TRBJ2-3	TRBD2	CASKSGTASTDTQYF	TGTGCCAGCAAGAGCGGGACTGCTAGCACAGATACGCAGTATTTT
.	TRBV4-3	TRBJ2-3	.	CASSQERSKLGDTQYF	TGCGCCAGCAGCCAAGAGAGGAGTAAGTTGGGAGATACGCAGTATTTT
.	TRBV7-2	TRBJ2-3	.	CASSPTGGRTDTQYF	TGTGCCAGCAGTCCAACCGGGGGTCGCACAGATACGCAGTATTTT
.	TRBV7-6	TRBJ2-1	.	CASSLVGSLTYNEQFF	TGTGCCAGCAGCTTAGTAGGGAGTCTCACCTACAATGAGCAGTTCTTC
.	TRBV5-4	TRBJ2-3	.	CASSLPGSSTDTQYF	TGTGCCAGCAGTTTGCCGGGATCCTCCACAGATACGCAGTATTTT
few	TRBV7-6	TRBJ2-3	.	CASSKRAGRDTDTQYF	TGTGCCAGCAGCAAGCGGGCAGGGCGGGACACAGATACGCAGTATTTT
.	TRBV7-2	TRBJ1-2	.	CASSHTSGGYTF	TGTGCCAGCAGCCATACTTCGGGTGGCTACACCTTC
.	TRBV10-3	TRBJ1-1	TRBD1	CAISPGTGIEAFF	TGTGCCATCAGTCCCGGGACAGGGATTGAAGCTTTCTTT
few	TRBV25-1	TRBJ2-1	TRBD1	CASSPGQGAGNEQFF	TGTGCCAGCAGTCCGGGACAGGGGGCTGGAAATGAGCAGTTCTTC
.	TRBV4-1	TRBJ1-6	.	CASSRIRGPGDSPLHF	TGCGCCAGCAGCCGGATTAGAGGCCCTGGGGATTCACCCCTCCACTTT
few	TRBV5-1	TRBJ2-1	TRBD2	CASSLSASGRNEQFF	TGCGCCAGCAGCTTGTCAGCTAGCGGGAGGAATGAGCAGTTCTTC
.	TRBV29-1	TRBJ1-1	.	CSGLLNTEAFF	TGCAGCGGGCTTTTGAACACTGAAGCTTTCTTT
few	TRBV4-1	TRBJ2-3	.	CASSQRDLDTQYF	TGCGCCAGCAGCCAGCGGGACCTAGATACGCAGTATTTT
.	TRBV6-1	TRBJ2-2	.	CASSPKGLHAGELFF	TGTGCCAGCAGTCCCAAGGGCCTCCACGCCGGGGAGCTGTTTTTT
.	TRBV7-2	TRBJ2-7	.	CASSLAGQTYEQYF	TGTGCCAGCAGCTTAGCGGGACAAACCTACGAGCAGTACTTC
.	TRBV14	TRBJ2-1	TRBD1	CASSPSTGPYNEQFF	TGTGCCAGCAGCCCTTCGACAGGGCCCTACAATGAGCAGTTCTTC
.	TRBV15	TRBJ2-1	TRBD2	CATSRASGRARNEQFF	TGTGCCACCAGCAGAGCTAGCGGGAGGGCCAGGAATGAGCAGTTCTTC
.	TRBV9	TRBJ2-5	TRBD1	CASNKGAQETQYF	TGTGCCAGCAATAAGGGGGCTCAAGAGACCCAGTACTTC
.	TRBV10-3	TRBJ2-1	TRBD2	CATGTSGKYNEQFF	TGTGCCACCGGGACTAGCGGAAAGTACAATGAGCAGTTCTTC
few	TRBV5-1	TRBJ1-3	TRBD1	CASSSRPGTGAGNTIYF	TGCGCCAGCAGCTCGCGCCCCGGGACAGGGGCCGGAAACACCATATATTTT
few	TRBV7-9	TRBJ2-5	.	CASSFHQETQYF	TGTGCCAGCAGCTTTCACCAAGAGACCCAGTACTTC
.	TRBV5-1	TRBJ2-1	.	CASSLGQRFSYNEQFF	TGCGCCAGCAGCTTGGGACAGAGGTTTTCCTACAATGAGCAGTTCTTC
few	TRBV5-1	TRBJ2-5	TRBD1	CASSLGTAISQETQYF	TGCGCCAGCAGCTTAGGGACAGCGATTTCTCAAGAGACCCAGTACTTC